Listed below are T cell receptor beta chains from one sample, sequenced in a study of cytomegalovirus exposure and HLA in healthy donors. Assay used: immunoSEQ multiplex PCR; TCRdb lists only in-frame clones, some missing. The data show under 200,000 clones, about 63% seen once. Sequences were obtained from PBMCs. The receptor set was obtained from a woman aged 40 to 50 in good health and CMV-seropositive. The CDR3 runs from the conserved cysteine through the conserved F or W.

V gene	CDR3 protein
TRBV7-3	CASRGLAGDEQFF
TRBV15	CATSNGLAGGGLFF
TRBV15	CATSRDRAVTEAFF
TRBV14	CASSQDTGRGDNEQFF
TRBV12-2	CASRLGGLAVDNEQFF
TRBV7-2	CASSLPQGRVEQYF
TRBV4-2	CASSQESTPGGYPF
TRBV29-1	CSGALAAGVDNSGDEQFF
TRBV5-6	CASSLGTGWIAF
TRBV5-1	CASSPTGQGAQIGANVLTF
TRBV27	CASRRTAGPPNYGYTF
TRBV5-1	CASSLGQGWDGYTF
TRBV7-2	CASSLVDRGQETQYF
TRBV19	CASSIEGHPEAFF
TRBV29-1	CSVEDKRVEQFF
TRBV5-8	CASSLEQGQTQYF
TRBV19	CASSIVHGTPRAEAFF
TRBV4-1	CASSLPTVYNEQFF
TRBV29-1	CSVQVQGGYPF
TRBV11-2	CASSLGRAYEQYF
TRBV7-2	CASCRGGAGYNEQFF
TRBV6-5	CASRAGAEQYF
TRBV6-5	CASRKPGQGVNEQFF
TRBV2	CASSSSSGSPLHF
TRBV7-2	CASSLTQAGAGETQYF
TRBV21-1	CASSKGDIGPYEQYF
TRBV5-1	CASSLVPVPNTEAFF
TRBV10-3	CAISNGGGKTDTQYF
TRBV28	CASSPTPPQGTGGYGYTF
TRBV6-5	CASSYGRTYGYTF
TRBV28	CASSLPLRLAVSYEQYF
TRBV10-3	CAISAGTHTGELFF
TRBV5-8	CASSAGTGLGANVLTF
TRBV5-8	CASSSRDLRRGQYF
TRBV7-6	CASRPDSSYEQYF
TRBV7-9	CASSLIQGGNEQFF
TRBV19	CASSMSGSGGYERYF
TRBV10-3	CAISESSGLERWQFF
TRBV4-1	CASSQGGAGGGPYEQYF
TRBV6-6	CASSSLRPRSGNTIYF
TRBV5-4	CASSGLLAGGADTQYF
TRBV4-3	CASSLGTSGTVGNEQFF
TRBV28	CASTGFALLCGYTF
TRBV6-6	CASRGGEQYF
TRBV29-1	CSVAVSAGAWYEQYF
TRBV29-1	CSVERGSGNTEAFF
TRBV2	CASSGTAMNTEAFF
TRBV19	CASSITQGAMDEQYF
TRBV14	CASSLRTGSSEQFF
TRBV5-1	CASSSQGARETQYF
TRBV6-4	CASSPGLVDTQYF
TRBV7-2	CASSLGAGGFYEQYF
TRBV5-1	CASSLVSGWSNTGELFF
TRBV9	CASSVATGPEQYF
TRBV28	CASRIASTPDNEQFF
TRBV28	CASRPQGISNSPLHF
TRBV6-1	CASSFEGEGTEAFF